One and the same sample provided the 31 T cell receptor beta chains below, sequenced in a study of graft-versus-host responses after intestinal transplantation. These receptors have no identified antigens. TCRdb's table, derived via immunoSEQ multiplex PCR, lists solely in-frame clones and lacks some. Here the sample spans 28,000 or so clones, roughly 80% being singletons. The input for sequencing was unstimulated CD8+ T cells sorted from spleen or lymph node cells, taken before intestinal transplant. These receptors came from a human donor who received an intestinal transplant.

V is TRBV7-3 and J is TRBJ2-7; D remains unclear. Germline assignment: CDR1 SGHTA and CDR2 FQGTGA. The V end was cut by 5 bases, the J end by 2 bases, with 16 bases between. The CDR3 covers 15 residues. The CDR3 protein is CASSPSWALPYEQYF. The CDR3, as DNA: TGTGCCAGCAGCCCCAGCTGGGCTCTCCCCTACGAGCAGTACTTC.

The gene calls are TRBV5-1 and TRBJ1-2; D unresolved. CDR1 and CDR2 from the germline V gene are SGHRS and YFSETQ. CDR3 length equals 14 residues. Trimming removed 1 base at V and 2 bases at J, with 9 bases between. CDR3 sequence reads: CASSLNSQNYGYTF. The CDR3 DNA is TGCGCCAGCAGCTTGAACAGCCAAAACTATGGCTACACCTTC.

There are a few counts of this clone. This chain joins TRBV18 and TRBJ2-5, with D tentatively TRBD2 (5 bases). The CDR3 sequence is 18 residues long. Deletions cut 3 bases from V and 0 bases from J, with 20 bases between. CDR1 and CDR2 from the germline V gene are KGHSH and LQKENI. CDR3 residues: CASSPLPGPGKYQETQYF. The DNA for the CDR3 is TGTGCCAGCTCACCTTTGCCAGGCCCCGGGAAGTACCAAGAGACCCAGTACTTC.

The V gene is TRBV30, the J gene TRBJ2-7; TRBD1 agrees at 10 bases. The CDR3 is 14 amino acids. The V segment lost 6 bases and the J segment 5 bases; nucleotides outside the gene matches: 10. Germline V gives CDR1 GTSNPN, CDR2 SVGIG (reference sequence). CDR3 sequence: CACSPGTGVHEQYF. CDR3 coding DNA: TGTGCCTGCTCCCCGGGGACAGGGGTCCACGAGCAGTACTTC.

The genes are TRBV4-1 and TRBJ2-7; perhaps TRBD1 as D (6 bases). V lost 0 bases, J lost 3 bases, and 15 bases lay in between. The CDR3 spans 16 residues. Germline V CDR1 and CDR2: MGHRA, YSYEKL. The CDR3 nucleotides are TGCGCCAGCAGCCAAGATGAGGCAGGGGCATTCTACGAGCAGTACTTC. Protein product: CASSQDEAGAFYEQYF.

This clone occurred a few times. The DNA for the CDR3 is TGCGCCAGCAGCCAAGGGACAGAGGGGGCGTATGGCTACACCTTC. This translates into CASSQGTEGAYGYTF. This chain joins TRBV4-1 and TRBJ1-2, with 7 bases lining up with TRBD1. The CDR3 sequence is 15 residues long. Germline V CDR1 and CDR2: MGHRA, YSYEKL. Germline trimming cut 1 base from V and 5 bases from J; bases unmatched to any gene: 7.

Only one count was recorded for this clone. The rearrangement uses TRBV4-2 and TRBJ2-7; D ambiguous. The V gene's germline CDR1 is LGHNA and CDR2 YNFKEQ. V dropped 4 bases and J dropped 2 bases, with 12 bases sitting between them. This CDR3 comprises 14 residues. The CDR3 sequence: CASSPLGGPYEQYF. The CDR3 DNA follows: TGTGCCAGCAGCCCCCTCGGCGGCCCCTACGAGCAGTACTTC.

The rearrangement links TRBV28 to TRBJ1-1; 7 bases align to TRBD1. Per the germline V gene, CDR1 is MDHEN and CDR2 is SYDVKM. The CDR3 has 14 residues. Germline trimming cut 4 bases from V and 4 bases from J; bases unmatched to any gene: 6. The CDR3, as DNA: TGTGCCAGCAGTTACAGGGGCCGCGGCACTGAAGCTTTCTTT. Translation: CASSYRGRGTEAFF.

This chain links TRBV19 with TRBJ1-3, with D tentatively TRBD1 (6 bases). Germline V CDR1 and CDR2: LNHDA, SQIVND (reference sequence). This CDR3 comprises 15 residues. Trimming took off 6 bases at V and 0 bases at J, with 12 bases between the two ends. CDR3 region: CASSATGLSGNTIYF. For the CDR3, the DNA is TGTGCCAGTAGCGCGACAGGCCTCTCTGGAAACACCATATATTTT.

The rearrangement uses TRBV4-2 and TRBJ1-4; 8 bases line up with TRBD1. The junction had 8 bases not matched to a gene; V was cut back by 4 bases and J by 4 bases. Germline V gene sequence: CDR1 LGHNA, CDR2 YNFKEQ. This CDR3 is 16 amino acids long. The CDR3 region is CASSPDQGAGNEKLFF. The DNA for the CDR3 is TGTGCCAGCAGCCCTGATCAGGGGGCTGGTAATGAAAAACTGTTTTTT.

This chain uses TRBV6-1 with TRBJ2-7, with D perhaps TRBD2 (6 bases). The CDR3 extends over 14 amino acids. Germline CDR1 MNHNS, CDR2 SASEGT. Trimming removed 0 bases at V and 2 bases at J, with 8 bases between. The CDR3, as DNA: TGTGCCAGCAGTGAAGCTCCGGGGGCCTACGAGCAGTACTTC. It specifies CASSEAPGAYEQYF.

The V and J genes are TRBV7-9 and TRBJ2-7; the D gene is possibly TRBD2 (6 bases). Germline V gene lookup returns CDR1 SEHNR and CDR2 FQNEAQ (reference sequence). The CDR3 is 14 residues long. Trimming removed 5 bases from V and 3 bases from J, with 14 bases in between. The CDR3 spells CASSGGVINYEQYF. CDR3 nucleotide sequence: TGTGCCAGCAGCGGAGGGGTAATCAACTACGAGCAGTACTTC.

DNA for the CDR3: TGTGCCAGCAGCCGGACAGTTTTCGATGGCTACACCTTC. Encoded protein: CASSRTVFDGYTF. The rearrangement links TRBV7-6 to TRBJ1-2, with D perhaps matching TRBD1 (6 bases). The germline V gene encodes CDR1 SGHVS and CDR2 FNYEAQ. The V and J ends lost 5 bases and 6 bases respectively, with 13 bases between them. This CDR3 is built from 13 residues.

This clone has only one observation. The chain joins TRBV27 to TRBJ2-5; weak D call: TRBD1 (5 bases). CDR1 is MNHEY, CDR2 SMNVEV, per germline (reference sequence). The CDR3 has 17 residues. With 0 bases removed from V and 4 bases from J, the gap between germline ends came to 18 bases. The CDR3 region is CASSLSHRNSGAETQYF. The DNA of the CDR3 is TGTGCCAGCAGTTTATCCCACAGGAATTCCGGCGCAGAGACCCAGTACTTC.

This chain joins TRBV11-3 and TRBJ2-1, with 9 nucleotides matching TRBD2. Per the germline V gene, CDR1 is SGHNT and CDR2 is YENEEA. This CDR3 spans 14 amino acids. Losses at the gene ends were 1 base for V and 7 bases for J; bases not matched to a gene: 2. The CDR3 loop is CASSLGLAVNEQFF. The CDR3 DNA reads TGTGCCAGCAGCTTAGGACTAGCGGTGAATGAGCAGTTCTTC.

This clone was seen a handful of times. The chain joins TRBV11-2 to TRBJ2-7; 7 nucleotides match TRBD2. V gave up 5 bases and J gave up 4 bases; unmatched junction bases: 11. CDR3 length: 15 residues. Germline assignment: CDR1 SGHAT and CDR2 FQNNGV. CDR3 sequence reads: CASSPGFGEGYEQYF. The CDR3 nucleotides are TGTGCCAGCAGCCCCGGGTTTGGGGAGGGGTACGAGCAGTACTTC.

This clone came up a few times. J is TRBJ1-2 and V is TRBV27; no clear D. Germline lookup yields CDR1 MNHEY and CDR2 SMNVEV (reference sequence). Between the trimmed V and J ends, which lost 2 bases and 4 bases, there was a span of 8 bases. The CDR3 length is 13 residues. CDR3 in amino acids: CASSLGGGYGYTF. DNA of the CDR3: TGTGCCAGCAGTTTAGGAGGAGGCTATGGCTACACCTTC.

The V gene is TRBV27, the J gene TRBJ2-7; 9 nucleotides line up with TRBD1. V shed 8 bases, J shed 1 base, and the junction held 0 bases outside the gene matches. Per the germline V gene, CDR1 is MNHEY and CDR2 is SMNVEV (reference sequence). This CDR3 is 12 amino acids long. The CDR3 spells CASGTGSYEQYF. The DNA of the CDR3 is TGTGCCAGCGGGACAGGGTCCTACGAGCAGTACTTC.

The V gene is TRBV9, the J gene TRBJ2-7; 8 nucleotides match TRBD2. Per germline, CDR1 SGDLS and CDR2 YYNGEE. CDR3 length: 16 residues. The ends lost 3 bases at V and 3 bases at J; junction bases unmatched: 11. As DNA, the CDR3 is TGTGCCAGCAGCGCCGGAGAGCCTAGCGGGTTCTACGAGCAGTACTTC. It specifies CASSAGEPSGFYEQYF.

Here the CDR3 DNA reads TGTGCCACCAGCACATTCAGGGAAGGGGCCGGGGAGCTGTTTTTT. Translation: CATSTFREGAGELFF. The V call is TRBV15, the J call TRBJ2-2, with D possibly matching TRBD1 (5 bases). With 4 bases removed from V and 6 bases from J, the gap between germline ends came to 15 bases. This CDR3 comprises 15 residues. Germline lookup yields CDR1 LNHNV and CDR2 YYDKDF (reference sequence). Full variable domain (outside the CDR3, taken from reference TRBV15 and TRBJ2-2): DAMVIQNPRYQVTQFGKPVTLSCSQTLNHNVMYWYQQKSSQAPKLLFHYYDKDFNNEADTPDNFQSRRPNTSFCFLDIRSPGLGDTAMYLCATSTFREGAGELFFGEGSRLTVL.

This clone was observed once. The J gene is TRBJ1-5, the V gene TRBV2; 7 nucleotides match TRBD1. V shed 5 bases, J shed 4 bases, and the junction held 8 bases outside the gene matches. Germline CDR1 SNHLY, CDR2 FYNNEI. The CDR3 extends over 15 amino acids. The CDR3 spells CASSIGTAINQPQHF. As DNA, the CDR3 is TGTGCCAGCAGTATCGGGACAGCCATTAATCAGCCCCAGCATTTT.

The V call is TRBV13, the J call TRBJ2-3; D uncertain. The CDR3 length is 14 residues. The germline gives CDR1 PRHDT, CDR2 FYEKMQ (reference sequence). V lost 4 bases and J 6 bases, leaving 14 bases between the germline ends. CDR3 DNA sequence: TGTGCCAGCAGCTCCGGCCCCGAGGCCGATACGCAGTATTTT. Translating gives CASSSGPEADTQYF.

The rearrangement joins TRBV7-6 to TRBJ2-3, with TRBD2 identical over 8 bases. CDR1 and CDR2 (germline): SGHVS, FNYEAQ. The ends lost 5 bases at V and 5 bases at J; junction bases unmatched: 9. The CDR3 is made up of 15 amino acids. The CDR3 protein is CASSQGLGVRDTQYF. DNA for the CDR3: TGTGCCAGCAGCCAGGGACTAGGTGTTCGAGATACGCAGTATTTT.

The J gene is TRBJ2-7, the V gene TRBV9; possible D gene TRBD1, 5 bases. V was pared by 0 bases and J by 4 bases, with 14 bases between. The CDR3 is 15 amino acids. The V gene's germline CDR1 is SGDLS and CDR2 YYNGEE. This chain's CDR3 is CASSVDQGEGYEQYF. As DNA, the CDR3 is TGTGCCAGCAGCGTAGACCAGGGCGAAGGATACGAGCAGTACTTC.

This chain joins TRBV28 and TRBJ2-7, with 9 bases matching TRBD2. CDR1 MDHEN and CDR2 SYDVKM come from the germline V gene. The length of the CDR3 is 16 residues. The J segment lost 1 base and the V segment lost 4 bases, leaving 8 bases of the junction unmatched. The CDR3 DNA follows: TGTGCCAGCAGTTACCCGTTAGCGGGGGTTTCCTACGAGCAGTACTTC. Encoded protein: CASSYPLAGVSYEQYF. The full variable domain, rest sourced from reference TRBV28 and TRBJ2-7, is DVKVTQSSRYLVKRTGEKVFLECVQDMDHENMFWYRQDPGLGLRLIYFSYDVKMKEKGDIPEGYSVSREKKERFSLILESASTNQTSMYLCASSYPLAGVSYEQYFGPGTRLTVT.

The chain uses TRBV16 and TRBJ2-5; 13 bases are shared with TRBD2. The CDR3 is 16 amino acids. The trim removed 4 bases at V and 3 bases at J, leaving 5 bases unmatched. The germline CDR1 and CDR2 sequences are KGHSY and FQNENV. CDR3 region: CASSRLAGGQEETQYF. The CDR3 DNA reads TGTGCCAGCAGCCGACTAGCGGGGGGTCAGGAAGAGACCCAGTACTTC.

The DNA for the CDR3 is TGTGCCAGCAGTTACATGGGGAGCTCCTACGAGCAGTACTTC. This gives the protein CASSYMGSSYEQYF. The rearrangement links TRBV6-5 to TRBJ2-7; D might be TRBD2 (5 bases). V lost 2 bases and J 0 bases, leaving 8 bases between the germline ends. This CDR3 spans 14 amino acids. CDR1 and CDR2 from the germline V gene are MNHEY and SVGAGI.

The CDR3 is CASSPGPLGLAFYEQFF. The CDR3 region has the DNA TGTGCCAGCAGTCCAGGCCCCCTTGGACTAGCTTTCTATGAGCAGTTCTTC. The chain recombines TRBV27 with TRBJ2-1; 8 nucleotides align to TRBD2. The germline gives CDR1 MNHEY, CDR2 SMNVEV (reference sequence). This CDR3 spans 17 amino acids. V trimming: 5 bases; J trimming: 8 bases; junction bases outside the gene matches: 17.

The chain is built from TRBV19 and TRBJ1-1; D is unclear. Germline-derived CDR1 and CDR2 are LNHDA and SQIVND (reference sequence). This CDR3 has 12 amino acids. The V gene lost 4 bases and the J gene lost 1 base, with 4 bases spanning the gap. Written as DNA, the CDR3 is TGTGCCAGTAGTACCTCGAACACTGAAGCTTTCTTT. This codes for CASSTSNTEAFF. The variable domain in full, completed from reference TRBV19 and TRBJ1-1, reads DGGITQSPKYLFRKEGQNVTLSCEQNLNHDAMYWYRQDPGQGLRLIYYSQIVNDFQKGDIAEGYSVSREKKESFPLTVTSAQKNPTAFYLCASSTSNTEAFFGQGTRLTVV.

The rearrangement links TRBV6-5 to TRBJ2-1; 9 bases are shared with TRBD2. The trim removed 7 bases at V and 4 bases at J, leaving 8 bases unmatched. The CDR3 runs 15 residues. Per the germline V gene, CDR1 is MNHEY and CDR2 is SVGAGI. For the CDR3, the DNA is TGTGCCAGCACCCCTGCGGGAGGGGCTTACAATGAGCAGTTCTTC. The encoded protein is CASTPAGGAYNEQFF.

The chain combines TRBV11-2 with TRBJ2-5, with D perhaps TRBD2 (6 bases). V lost 3 bases and J lost 1, with 12 bases in between. The germline gives CDR1 SGHAT, CDR2 FQNNGV. The length of the CDR3 is 15 residues. CDR3 DNA: TGTGCCAGCAGCTTTGGCGGGGCTATCCAAGAGACCCAGTACTTC. This codes for CASSFGGAIQETQYF. Supplemented by reference TRBV11-2 and TRBJ2-5, the full variable domain reads EAGVAQSPRYKIIEKRQSVAFWCNPISGHATLYWYQQILGQGPKLLIQFQNNGVVDDSQLPKDRFSAERLKGVDSTLKIQPAKLEDSAVYLCASSFGGAIQETQYFGPGTRLLVL.